These T cell receptor beta chains were read from a single sample in a study of Ad26.COV2.S vaccination and SARS-CoV-2 variants. TCRdb's copy holds only in-frame clones and misses some; the assay was immunoSEQ multiplex PCR. The data contain 380,000 or so clones, about 88% of them singletons. This specimen consisted of peripheral blood, obtained in a trial of Ad26.COV2.S vaccine versus placebo. The receptors come from a person aged 18 to 65 who received the Ad26.COV2.S COVID-19 vaccine or a placebo. The CDR3 runs from the conserved cysteine through the conserved F or W. The order of the fields is D gene, V gene, clone size, J gene, CDR3 DNA, CDR3 protein. A D gene is named only where the DNA matches it firmly. Clone size is not always given. Where it is, it says once, few, many or a class for expanded clones.

TRBD1	TRBV7-2	.	TRBJ2-1	TGTGCCAGCAGCTTAGGGACAGGGGTAAATTACAATGAGCAGTTCTTC	CASSLGTGVNYNEQFF
.	TRBV28	.	TRBJ2-1	TGTGCCAGCAGTTTCTACGGGAGTAGGCAGTTCTTC	CASSFYGSRQFF
TRBD1	TRBV6-6	few	TRBJ2-7	TGTGCCAGCAGTTACTCGGGCAGGGACAGTTTATACGAGCAGTACTTC	CASSYSGRDSLYEQYF
TRBD1	TRBV6-5	.	TRBJ2-7	TGTGCCAGCAGTCGACAGGGGAGCGGCTACGAGCAGTACTTC	CASSRQGSGYEQYF
TRBD1	TRBV29-1	.	TRBJ1-2	TGCAGCGCCAGACAGGGGGGCGGCTATGGCTACACCTTC	CSARQGGGYGYTF
.	TRBV21-1	.	TRBJ2-7	TGTGCCAGCAGCAACTGGAGACAGGGACCTGACCCAGGCGAGCAGTACTTC	CASSNWRQGPDPGEQYF
.	TRBV12-5	.	TRBJ2-2	TGTGCTAGTGGTTTGGAATTAGGGACCGGGGAGCTGTTTTTT	CASGLELGTGELFF
.	TRBV7-8	.	TRBJ1-1	TGTGCCAGCAGCGCCCAGGAGGGGGAAGCTTTCTTT	CASSAQEGEAFF
.	TRBV11-2	.	TRBJ2-3	TGTGCCAGCAGCCTTACGGACGGAAACACAGATACGCAGTATTTT	CASSLTDGNTDTQYF
.	TRBV12-3/TRBV12-4	.	TRBJ1-2	TGTGCCAGCACAGGGAGGGGAAACTATGGCTACACCTTC	CASTGRGNYGYTF
.	TRBV3-1/TRBV3-2	few	TRBJ1-2	TGTGCCAGCAGCCAGTTGGCCTTTGAGGGGGATGGCTACACCTTC	CASSQLAFEGDGYTF
TRBD1	TRBV10-3	.	TRBJ1-5	TGTGCCACGAGTCGAGCCGGGACAGGGGTTTATCAGCCCCAGCATTTT	CATSRAGTGVYQPQHF
TRBD1	TRBV28	.	TRBJ1-2	TGTGCCAGCAGTTTACAGGGGGCAAACTATGGCTACACCTTC	CASSLQGANYGYTF
.	TRBV6-2/TRBV6-3	once	TRBJ2-7	TGTGCCAGCAGTTACATCCGGTACGAGCAGTACTTC	CASSYIRYEQYF
TRBD2	TRBV6-4	.	TRBJ2-3	TGTGCCAGCAGCCTGACTAGCGGGGGAACAGATACGCAGTATTTT	CASSLTSGGTDTQYF
.	TRBV12-3/TRBV12-4	.	TRBJ2-3	TGTGCCAGCAGGATTACAGATACGCAGTATTTT	CASRITDTQYF
TRBD1	TRBV6-5	.	TRBJ2-7	TGTGCCAGCAGTCCTCCGGGACAGAGTTACGAGCAGTACTTC	CASSPPGQSYEQYF
TRBD1	TRBV4-2	.	TRBJ1-1	TGTGCCAGCAGCCAGACAGGGAGGGGGATGAACACTGAAGCTTTCTTT	CASSQTGRGMNTEAFF
TRBD1	TRBV7-2	.	TRBJ2-5	TGTGCCAGCAGCTCCCAACAGGGGGGCGCCCAGTACTTC	CASSSQQGGAQYF
TRBD1	TRBV5-1	.	TRBJ2-1	TGCGCCAGCAAAGGGACAGGGAAGGTCAATGAGCAGTTCTTC	CASKGTGKVNEQFF
TRBD1	TRBV28	.	TRBJ1-2	TGTGCCTCCGAACAGGGGGCGACAGGCTACACCTTC	CASEQGATGYTF
TRBD1	TRBV2	.	TRBJ1-2	TGTGCCAGCAGTGCCCTGACAGGGGGCAACTATGGCTACACCTTC	CASSALTGGNYGYTF
TRBD1	TRBV19	.	TRBJ2-7	TGTGCCAGTAGTATGGGACGGACAGGATCCTACGAGCAGTACTTC	CASSMGRTGSYEQYF
.	TRBV7-3	once	TRBJ1-4	TGTGCCAGCAGCTTAACGGGTGCAACTAATGAAAAACTGTTTTTT	CASSLTGATNEKLFF
.	TRBV3-1/TRBV3-2	.	TRBJ1-2	TGTGCCAGCAGCCGAGGCTATGGCTACACCTTC	CASSRGYGYTF
.	TRBV24-1	few	TRBJ2-2	TGTGCCACCGAGAGCGGGTCGAACACCGGGGAGCTGTTTTTT	CATESGSNTGELFF
.	TRBV12-5	once	TRBJ2-4	TGTGCTAGTGGTTTGGACAGATACAGGGTAGCCAAAAACATTCAGTACTTC	CASGLDRYRVAKNIQYF
.	TRBV4-2	.	TRBJ2-5	TGTGCCAGCAGCCTGGGGCCCCAAGAGACCCAGTACTTC	CASSLGPQETQYF
.	TRBV6-5	.	TRBJ1-5	TGTGCCAGCAGTTACGCCGTGGATAGCAATCAGCCCCTGCATTTT	CASSYAVDSNQPLHF
TRBD1	TRBV18	.	TRBJ2-1	TGTGCCAGCTCACCATTGACAGGGATCAACAATGAGCAGTTCTTC	CASSPLTGINNEQFF
TRBD1	TRBV28	.	TRBJ1-5	TGTGCCAGCAGTAGGGACAGGGGAGGACAGCCCCAGCATTTT	CASSRDRGGQPQHF
.	TRBV5-1	once	TRBJ1-5	TGCGCCAGCAGCTTGGCCGGGGATAGCAATCAGCCCCAGCATTTT	CASSLAGDSNQPQHF
TRBD1	TRBV3-1/TRBV3-2	.	TRBJ1-1	TGTGCCAGCACACGGGACAGTCACACTGAAGCTTTCTTT	CASTRDSHTEAFF
TRBD1	TRBV19	.	TRBJ2-1	TGTGCCAGTAGTAAGGACAGGGGTGGCAATGAGCAGTTCTTC	CASSKDRGGNEQFF
.	TRBV27	.	TRBJ2-2	TGTGCCAGCAGTCTGACAGTAACTAGGCGGGCAAACACCGGGGAGCTGTTTTTT	CASSLTVTRRANTGELFF
.	TRBV27	.	TRBJ1-5	TGTGCCAGCAACCCGGGGGTCGGGGGTCAGCCCCAGCATTTT	CASNPGVGGQPQHF
.	TRBV6-2/TRBV6-3	.	TRBJ2-7	TGTGCCAGCAGTTACTACCAGGGTTTTACTAGCGAGCAGTACTTC	CASSYYQGFTSEQYF
TRBD1	TRBV2	.	TRBJ2-7	TGTGCCAGCTTGGGGACAGGGTTCGAGCAGTACTTC	CASLGTGFEQYF
TRBD2	TRBV7-3	.	TRBJ2-7	TGTGCCAGCTCTAGAGCGGGAGTTGTGGACGAGCAGTACTTC	CASSRAGVVDEQYF
TRBD2	TRBV6-2/TRBV6-3	.	TRBJ2-1	TGTGCCAGCAGTCCCCTGGGACTAGCGGGAGGAGGGTGGAATGAGCAGTTCTTC	CASSPLGLAGGGWNEQFF
.	TRBV27	.	TRBJ2-5	TGTGCCAGCAGTTTTTTCGCACAAGAGACCCAGTACTTC	CASSFFAQETQYF
TRBD2	TRBV7-9	.	TRBJ2-1	TGTGCCAGCAGCCCTAGAGGCGGGGGGGGAAGTAGCTCCTACAATGAGCAGTTCTTC	CASSPRGGGGSSSYNEQFF
TRBD2	TRBV27	once	TRBJ2-7	TGTGCCAGCAGTTGGCGCCTCGGACTAGCGGGAGTTGCCTACGAGCAGTACTTC	CASSWRLGLAGVAYEQYF
.	TRBV28	.	TRBJ2-4	TGTGCCAGCAGTTTTCTCGGACAGAGGAAAAACATTCAGTACTTC	CASSFLGQRKNIQYF
TRBD1	TRBV7-6	.	TRBJ1-5	TGTGCCAGCAGCTTGCGACCGGGACAGGGGGGACAGCCCCAGCATTTT	CASSLRPGQGGQPQHF
.	TRBV7-8	.	TRBJ1-1	TGTGCCAGCAGCTTTGGAGGGCCTGAAGCTTTCTTT	CASSFGGPEAFF
TRBD2	TRBV5-1	.	TRBJ2-5	TGCGCCAGCAGCTTGTATCCGGGGGGGCCTGGAGAGACCCAGTACTTC	CASSLYPGGPGETQYF
TRBD2	TRBV5-1	.	TRBJ2-2	TGCGCCAGCAGCCAACAAGGGACTAGCGGGGAGCTGTTTTTT	CASSQQGTSGELFF
TRBD2	TRBV4-2	.	TRBJ2-7	TGTGCCAGCAGCCAACGGGAGCGGGAGTTGCAGTACTTC	CASSQRERELQYF
TRBD1	TRBV7-9	few	TRBJ1-3	TGTGCCAGCAGCTACTCCGCAGGGGGCAACACCATATATTTT	CASSYSAGGNTIYF
TRBD1	TRBV5-1	.	TRBJ1-6	TGCGCCAGCAGCCCAGGACAGGGGGCATATTCACCCCTCCACTTT	CASSPGQGAYSPLHF
TRBD2	TRBV15	once	TRBJ2-7	TGTGCCACCAGCAGACATCCGGGACAAGGACCGGGACTAGCGGGAGGAAATTCCGCCTACGAGCAGTACTTC	CATSRHPGQGPGLAGGNSAYEQYF
TRBD1	TRBV5-4	.	TRBJ2-7	TGTGCCAGCAGACTGGGACAGCAACTTTCCTACGAGCAGTACTTC	CASRLGQQLSYEQYF
TRBD2	TRBV27	.	TRBJ2-7	TGTGCCAGCAGTTCTAGCGGGATAGGTGCCTACGAGCAGTACTTC	CASSSSGIGAYEQYF
.	TRBV18	.	TRBJ2-1	TGTGCCGGCTCACCATTCGGGAGCGGGTCCTACAATGAGCAGTTCTTC	CAGSPFGSGSYNEQFF
.	TRBV27	.	TRBJ2-7	TGTGCCAGCAGTTTAAGGAGTAGGGCTACCTACGAGCAGTACTTC	CASSLRSRATYEQYF
TRBD1	TRBV2	.	TRBJ1-5	TGTGCCAGCAAAGGACAGGGACCCCATCAGCCCCAGCATTTT	CASKGQGPHQPQHF
TRBD1	TRBV6-2/TRBV6-3	.	TRBJ1-5	TGTGCCAGCAGTTACTTCCACCGGACAGGAAGCAATCAGCCCCAGCATTTT	CASSYFHRTGSNQPQHF
TRBD1	TRBV18	.	TRBJ2-7	TGTGCCAGCTCGCGGGGACAGGGTAACGAGCAGTACTTC	CASSRGQGNEQYF
.	TRBV2	.	TRBJ2-2	TGTGCCAGCACGGCAGGGTACACCGGGGAGCTGTTTTTT	CASTAGYTGELFF